This T cell receptor (beta chain) was obtained from a study of control samples from healthy donors and cancer patients. Assay: immunoSEQ multiplex PCR; the TCRdb copy retains only in-frame clones and omits some. Among around 140,000 clones listed, 80% to 95% were seen once. CDR3 size: 16 residues. Germline CDR1 DFQATT, CDR2 SNEGSKA (reference sequence). Trimming removed 3 bases from V and 9 bases from J; junction bases left unmatched: 19. Material: blood. The receptor's source is a man aged 18 to 30 in good health. The chain joins TRBV20-1 to TRBJ2-7; 8 bases match TRBD2. The CDR3 bases are TGCAGTGCTAGTCGGGTCCTACTAGCGGAAGCCTCGGTGCAGTACTTC. Its protein is CSASRVLLAEASVQYF.